Given below is one T cell receptor (beta chain) in context. What it binds is not known. After skipping T cell sorting, the authors isolated total RNA from whole blood. The data are from a study of monozygotic twins with inflammatory bowel disease. Overall study results and limits: In the analysis, different T cell subtypes could not be told apart. IBD patients, compared with healthy twins, shared fewer clonotypes with others (especially with disease activity).

Germline-derived CDR1 and CDR2 are SGDLS and YYNGEE. CDR3 length: 19 residues. Generation of cDNA took place in eight separate reactions per sample. TCRdb reanalyzed the 5' RACE reads and collapses them to one entry per CDR3 protein, without DNA. Its table records some 440,000 distinct CDR3 sequences. The rearrangement links TRBV9 to TRBJ2-2; TCRdb proposes TRBD2, but this gene call is untestable without DNA. The sample was blood. This receptor was obtained from a human donor with ulcerative colitis or Crohn's disease, or a healthy co-twin of an affected twin (not recorded which). CDR3 in amino acids: CASSHATSGGPIDTGELFF.